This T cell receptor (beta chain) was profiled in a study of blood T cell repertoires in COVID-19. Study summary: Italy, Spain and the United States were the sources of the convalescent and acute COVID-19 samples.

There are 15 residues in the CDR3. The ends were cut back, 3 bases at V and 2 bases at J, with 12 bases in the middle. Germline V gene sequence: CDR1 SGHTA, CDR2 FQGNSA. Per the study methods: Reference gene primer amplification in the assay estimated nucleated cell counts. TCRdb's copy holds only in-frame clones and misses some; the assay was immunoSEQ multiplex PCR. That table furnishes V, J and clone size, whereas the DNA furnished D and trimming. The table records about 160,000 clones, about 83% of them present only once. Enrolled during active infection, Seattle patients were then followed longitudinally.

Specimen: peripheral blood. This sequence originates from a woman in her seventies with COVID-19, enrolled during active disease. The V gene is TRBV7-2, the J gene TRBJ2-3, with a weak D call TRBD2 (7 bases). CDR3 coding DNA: TGTGCCAGCAGCTTTACGGGGGGCCTCACAGATACGCAGTATTTT. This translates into CASSFTGGLTDTQYF.